The source of this T cell receptor beta chain is a study of blood T cells in healthy people across ages. Points on this clonotype: Its target is not known.

Primers used in a second PCR of roughly 7 to 11 cycles were a sample-barcoded 5' primer and a J-beta primer mix. A single record per CDR3 protein comes from TCRdb applying MiXCR to the 5' RACE reads. The sample lists 1.4 million or so distinct CDR3 sequences; roughly 43% were seen once. They isolated at least 6.5 million PBMCs from each sample. Study results and limitations: With age, beta diversity per million T cells declined roughly linearly, significantly by over 35. Possibly, changes in expanded clonotypes were confounded because donor CMV status was unknown. Comparison with aged donors showed that long-lived donors had more naive CD4+ cells and higher diversity.

This receptor was obtained from a woman between 18 and 29 years old in good health. What was sequenced was blood.

Written as DNA, the CDR3 is TGCGCCAGCAGCCAAGATAGGGGGGGCGTATTTGGCTACACCTTC. It is translated as CASSQDRGGVFGYTF. This chain joins TRBV4-3 and TRBJ1-2, with TRBD1 as a possible D gene (6 bases). With 0 bases removed from V and 7 bases from J, the gap between germline ends came to 15 bases. Germline V gives CDR1 LGHNA, CDR2 YSLEER. CDR3 length: 15 amino acids.